This record concerns one T cell receptor (beta chain) sequence. The antigen remains undetermined. The junction shows a germline mismatch at one end, possibly a read error. The sample comes from a study of tumor-infiltrating lymphocytes in primary liver carcinoma. Study background: The five patients, who were men and women, ranged in age from 30 to 69 years. Maximum tumor diameters ranged from roughly 4 to 11 cm, stage T1-T3 N0M0.

Germline DNA was also extracted, with blood RNA taken from unsorted whole blood. The CDR3 extends over 14 amino acids. Germline loops: CDR1 SGHNT, CDR2 YENEEA. The study's findings and limits: Reduced overlap was seen in tumor-adjacent and tumor-blood pairs versus tumor region pairs. CD8+ and CD4+ repertoires went uncompared, the samples being bulk unsorted.

Priming with a constant-region primer yielded TCR beta cDNA from about 510 ng total RNA. Researchers made the TCR beta libraries by running three nested multiplex PCR rounds with slightly modified ARM-PCR. In the first two PCR rounds, TRBV1-TRBV30 forward primers were paired with a C-beta reverse primer, and each round lasted about 9 cycles. From the multiplex PCR reads, TCRdb called clonotypes with MiXCR, one entry per CDR3 protein. Of fewer than 250,000 distinct CDR3 sequences listed, almost 65% were seen once; the top ten hold around 7.1%. The sample was peripheral blood. The sequence derives from a woman aged 55-69 years with primary liver carcinoma and hepatitis B virus infection. This chain connects TRBV11-3 to TRBJ2-2; weak D call: TRBD1 (5 bases). CDR3 nucleotides: TGTGCCAACAGCCCTAGGGGTGACAGCGGGGAGCTGTTTTTT. This translates into CANSPRGDSGELFF. The full variable domain, rest sourced from reference TRBV11-3 and TRBJ2-2, is EAGVVQSPRYKIIEKKQPVAFWCNPISGHNTLYWYLQNLGQGPELLIRYENEEAVDDSQLPKDRFSAERLKGVDSTLKIQPAELGDSAVYLCANSPRGDSGELFFGEGSRLTVL.